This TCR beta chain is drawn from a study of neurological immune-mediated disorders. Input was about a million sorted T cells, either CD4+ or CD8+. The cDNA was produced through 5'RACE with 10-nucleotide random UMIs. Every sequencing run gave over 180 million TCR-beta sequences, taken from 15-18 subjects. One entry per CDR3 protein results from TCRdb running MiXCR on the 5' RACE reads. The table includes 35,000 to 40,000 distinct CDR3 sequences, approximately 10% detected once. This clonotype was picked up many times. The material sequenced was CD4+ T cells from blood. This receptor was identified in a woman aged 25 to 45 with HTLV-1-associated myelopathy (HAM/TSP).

CDR3 region: CASSLRGKDQPQHF. The DNA of the CDR3 is TGTGCCAGCAGCTTAAGGGGAAAGGATCAGCCCCAGCATTTT. The chain couples TRBV7-6 to TRBJ1-5; possible D gene TRBD1, 5 bases. The germline V gene has CDR1 SGHVS and CDR2 FNYEAQ. There are 14 residues in the CDR3. Trimming pared 2 bases from V and 5 bases from J, leaving 10 bases between.